This TCR beta chain was identified in a study of Ad26.COV2.S vaccination and SARS-CoV-2 variants. Study results and caveats: There was reportedly substantial breadth in spike-specific CD8+ and CD4+ T cell responses after vaccination. The study found similar non-spike TCR breadth in vaccine and placebo recipients. Analyses that measured TCR breadth and depth may have underestimated total T cell responses.

Treatment meaning: roughly 20 received Ad26.COV2.S at low or high dose, single or two shots; about 5 received placebo; per-sample allocation not given. Sampling took place 63 days after the first vaccine or placebo injection. Immunization relied on an Ad26 vector, which expressed Wuhan-strain SARS-CoV-2 spike. Profiled with immunoSEQ multiplex PCR; TCRdb holds only in-frame clones, not every one. This sample has around 340,000 clones, with around 88% found just once. This CDR3 region has 12 residues. V lost 6 bases and J lost 8, with 11 bases in between. Germline CDR1 and CDR2: MNHEY and SVGAGI. Notes on this clone: The antigen is not known.

The sequencing here drew on peripheral blood, taken in a trial of Ad26.COV2.S vaccine versus placebo. The receptor comes from a person aged 18 to 59 who received the Ad26.COV2.S COVID-19 vaccine or a placebo. The rearrangement uses TRBV6-5 and TRBJ1-3; maybe TRBD1 (6 bases). This CDR3 reads CASRQGRDTIYF. The CDR3 bases are TGTGCCAGCAGACAGGGTCGCGACACCATATATTTT.